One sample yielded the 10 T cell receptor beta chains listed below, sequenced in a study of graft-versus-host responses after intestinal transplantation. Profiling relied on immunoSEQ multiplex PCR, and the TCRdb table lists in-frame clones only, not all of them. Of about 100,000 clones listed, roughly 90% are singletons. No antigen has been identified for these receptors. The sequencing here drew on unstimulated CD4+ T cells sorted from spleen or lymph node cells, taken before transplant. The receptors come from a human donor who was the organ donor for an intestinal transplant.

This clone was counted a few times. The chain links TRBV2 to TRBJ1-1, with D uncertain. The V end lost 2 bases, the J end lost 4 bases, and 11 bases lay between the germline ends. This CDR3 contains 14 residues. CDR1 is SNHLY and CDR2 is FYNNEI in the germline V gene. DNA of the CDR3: TGTGCCAGCAGTGAACTAGGACGTCTCACTGAAGCTTTCTTT. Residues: CASSELGRLTEAFF.

This chain's CDR3 is CASSPSSSGGGARDTQYF. CDR3 in DNA: TGTGCCAGCAGTCCCTCCTCTAGCGGGGGGGGCGCGAGAGATACGCAGTATTTT. The chain links TRBV27 to TRBJ2-3; 12 bases fit TRBD2. CDR3 length: 18 amino acids. Germline V gene lookup returns CDR1 MNHEY and CDR2 SMNVEV (reference sequence). Germline trimming cut 5 bases from V and 5 bases from J; bases unmatched to any gene: 14.

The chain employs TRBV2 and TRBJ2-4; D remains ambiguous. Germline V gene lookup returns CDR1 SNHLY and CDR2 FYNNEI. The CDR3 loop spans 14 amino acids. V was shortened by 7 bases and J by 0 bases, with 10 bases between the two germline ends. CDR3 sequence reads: CASKTELAKNIQYF. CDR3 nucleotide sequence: TGTGCCAGCAAAACAGAACTAGCCAAAAACATTCAGTACTTC. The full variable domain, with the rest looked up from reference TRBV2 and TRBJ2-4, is EPEVTQTPSHQVTQMGQEVILRCVPISNHLYFYWYRQILGQKVEFLVSFYNNEISEKSEIFDDQFSVERPDGSNFTLKIRSTKLEDSAMYFCASKTELAKNIQYFGAGTRLSVL.

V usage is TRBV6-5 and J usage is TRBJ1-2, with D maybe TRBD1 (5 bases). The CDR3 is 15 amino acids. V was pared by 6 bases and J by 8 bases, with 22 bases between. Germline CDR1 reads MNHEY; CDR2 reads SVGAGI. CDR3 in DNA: TGTGCCAGCAGGACTATCAGGGAATTGATGGGAGGCTACACCTTC. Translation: CASRTIRELMGGYTF.

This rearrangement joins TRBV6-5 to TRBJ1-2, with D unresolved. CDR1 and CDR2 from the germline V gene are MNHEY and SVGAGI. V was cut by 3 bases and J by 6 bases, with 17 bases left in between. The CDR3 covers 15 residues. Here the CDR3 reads CASSYAQWRIDGYTF. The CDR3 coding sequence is TGTGCCAGCAGTTATGCGCAGTGGCGCATTGATGGCTACACCTTC.

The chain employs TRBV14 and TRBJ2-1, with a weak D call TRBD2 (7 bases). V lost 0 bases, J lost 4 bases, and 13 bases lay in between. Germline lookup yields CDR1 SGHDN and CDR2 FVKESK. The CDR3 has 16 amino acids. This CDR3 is CASSQDLAGAYNEQFF. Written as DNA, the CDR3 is TGTGCCAGCAGCCAAGATTTGGCGGGGGCATACAATGAGCAGTTCTTC.

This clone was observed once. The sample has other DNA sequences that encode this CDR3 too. This chain's CDR3 is CASSGQQSSYEQYF. In DNA form, the CDR3 reads TGTGCCAGCAGTGGGCAGCAGTCCTCCTACGAGCAGTACTTC. This chain connects TRBV6-1 to TRBJ2-7; D ambiguous. Deletions cut 4 bases from V and 0 bases from J, with 10 bases between. Germline values: CDR1 MNHNS, CDR2 SASEGT. The CDR3 contains 14 residues.

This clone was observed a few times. CDR3 coding DNA: TGTGCCAGCAGCCAAGACGGCGAGCAGTACTTC. Translated: CASSQDGEQYF. This chain uses TRBV14 with TRBJ2-7, with unresolved D. There are 11 residues in the CDR3. The V and J ends lost 0 bases and 6 bases respectively, with 3 bases between them. Germline values: CDR1 SGHDN, CDR2 FVKESK.

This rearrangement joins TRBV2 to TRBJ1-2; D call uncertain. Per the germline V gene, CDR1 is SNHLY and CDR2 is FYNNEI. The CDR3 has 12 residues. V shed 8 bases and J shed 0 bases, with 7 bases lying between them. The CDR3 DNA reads TGTGCCAGCTGGAGGGCTAACTATGGCTACACCTTC. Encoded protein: CASWRANYGYTF. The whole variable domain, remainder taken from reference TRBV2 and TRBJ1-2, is EPEVTQTPSHQVTQMGQEVILRCVPISNHLYFYWYRQILGQKVEFLVSFYNNEISEKSEIFDDQFSVERPDGSNFTLKIRSTKLEDSAMYFCASWRANYGYTFGSGTRLTVV.

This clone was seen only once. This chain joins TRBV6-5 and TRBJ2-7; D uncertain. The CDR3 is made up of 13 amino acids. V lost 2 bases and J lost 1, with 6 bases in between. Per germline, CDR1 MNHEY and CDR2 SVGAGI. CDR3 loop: CASSYDGSYEQYF. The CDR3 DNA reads TGTGCCAGCAGTTACGACGGTTCCTACGAGCAGTACTTC.